This TCR beta chain was recorded in a study of blood T cell repertoires in COVID-19. Study-wide background: The study drew acute and convalescent COVID-19 samples from the United States, Italy and Spain. T cells, B-cell-depleted T cells, or PBMCs provided the cDNA or gDNA that served as material.

The CDR3 runs 14 residues. V lost 7 bases and J 8 bases, leaving 17 bases between the germline ends. CDR1 is MNHEY, CDR2 SMNVEV, per germline (reference sequence). In the original analysis: Reference gene primers were amplified, and this amplification served to estimate nucleated cell counts. Clones were sequenced by immunoSEQ multiplex PCR, and TCRdb holds only the in-frame ones, with some missing. Clonal size and the V and J genes are those of that table, whereas D and trimming came from the DNA. The table shows tens of thousands of clones, with around nine tenths occurring only once. The rearrangement links TRBV27 to TRBJ1-4, with a tentative D call TRBD1 (5 bases). Sample: peripheral blood. The receptor's source is a man aged 65 to 79 with active or convalescent COVID-19. Written as DNA, the CDR3 is TGTGCCAGCACCACCGGGACTCGCGGCGAAAAACTGTTTTTT. The encoded protein is CASTTGTRGEKLFF.